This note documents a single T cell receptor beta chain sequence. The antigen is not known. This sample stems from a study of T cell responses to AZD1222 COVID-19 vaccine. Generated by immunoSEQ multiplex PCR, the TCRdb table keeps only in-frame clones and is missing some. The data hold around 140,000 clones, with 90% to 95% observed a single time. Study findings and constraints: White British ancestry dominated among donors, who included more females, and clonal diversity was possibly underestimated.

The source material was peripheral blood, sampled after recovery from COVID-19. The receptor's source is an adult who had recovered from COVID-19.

CDR3 DNA: TGTGCCACCAGCAGCAATCTTGGGGTAGGTGAGCAGTTCTTC. Amino acids: CATSSNLGVGEQFF. This chain uses TRBV15 with TRBJ2-1, with no clear D. Trimming took 3 bases from V and 9 from J, leaving 15 bases between them. The length of the CDR3 is 14 residues. Germline values: CDR1 LNHNV, CDR2 YYDKDF (reference sequence).